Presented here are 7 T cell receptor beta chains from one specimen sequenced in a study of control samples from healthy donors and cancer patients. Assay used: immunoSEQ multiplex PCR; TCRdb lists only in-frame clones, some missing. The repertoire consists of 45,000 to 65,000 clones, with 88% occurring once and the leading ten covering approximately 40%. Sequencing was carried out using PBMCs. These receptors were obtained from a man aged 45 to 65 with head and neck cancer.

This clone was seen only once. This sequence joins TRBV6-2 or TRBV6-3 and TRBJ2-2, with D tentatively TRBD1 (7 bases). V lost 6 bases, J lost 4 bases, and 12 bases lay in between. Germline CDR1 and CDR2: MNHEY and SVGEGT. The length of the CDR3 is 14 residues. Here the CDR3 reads CASSGQGGTGELFF. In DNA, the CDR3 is TGTGCCAGCAGCGGCCAGGGGGGCACCGGGGAGCTGTTTTTT.

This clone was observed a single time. CDR3 region: CASSSGTSPDTQYF. CDR3 in DNA: TGTGCCAGCAGCTCTGGGACTAGTCCAGATACGCAGTATTTT. V and J are TRBV7-9 and TRBJ2-3; 8 nucleotides agree with TRBD2. Germline V gives CDR1 SEHNR, CDR2 FQNEAQ (reference sequence). The CDR3 spans 14 residues. The trim removed 4 bases at V and 4 bases at J, leaving 4 bases unmatched. Based on the CDR3 plus reference TRBV7-9 and TRBJ2-3, the full variable domain is DTGVSQNPRHKITKRGQNVTFRCDPISEHNRLYWYRQTLGQGPEFLTYFQNEAQLEKSRLLSDRFSAERPKGSFSTLEIQRTEQGDSAMYLCASSSGTSPDTQYFGPGTRLTVL.

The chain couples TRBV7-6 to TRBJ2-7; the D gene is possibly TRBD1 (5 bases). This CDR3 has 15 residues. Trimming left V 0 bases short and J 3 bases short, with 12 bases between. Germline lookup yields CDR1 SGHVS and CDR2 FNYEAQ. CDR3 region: CASSLASDRYYEQYF. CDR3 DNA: TGTGCCAGCAGCTTAGCTAGTGACAGATACTACGAGCAGTACTTC. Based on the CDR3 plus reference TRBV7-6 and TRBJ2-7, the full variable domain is GAGVSQSPRYKVTKRGQDVALRCDPISGHVSLYWYRQALGQGPEFLTYFNYEAQQDKSGLPNDRFSAERPEGSISTLTIQRTEQRDSAMYRCASSLASDRYYEQYFGPGTRLTVT.

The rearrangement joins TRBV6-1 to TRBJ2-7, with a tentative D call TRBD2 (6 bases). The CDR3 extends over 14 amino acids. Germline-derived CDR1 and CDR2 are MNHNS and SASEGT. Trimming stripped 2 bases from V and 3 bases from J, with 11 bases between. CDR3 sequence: CASSEMGGYYEQYF. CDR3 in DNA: TGTGCCAGCAGTGAAATGGGGGGTTACTACGAGCAGTACTTC.

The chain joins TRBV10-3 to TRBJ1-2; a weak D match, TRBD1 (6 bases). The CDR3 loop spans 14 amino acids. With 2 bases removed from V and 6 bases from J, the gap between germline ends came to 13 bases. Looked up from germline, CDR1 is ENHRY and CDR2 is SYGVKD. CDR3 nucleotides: TGTGCCATCAGTGAGCGAGGGGGACGAAATGGCTACACCTTC. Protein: CAISERGGRNGYTF.

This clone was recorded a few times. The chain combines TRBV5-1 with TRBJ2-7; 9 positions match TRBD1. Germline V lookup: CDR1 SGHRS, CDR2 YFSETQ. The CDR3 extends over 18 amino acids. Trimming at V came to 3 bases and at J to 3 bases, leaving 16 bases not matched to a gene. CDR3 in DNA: TGCGCCAGCAGCTCCCCCCTCAAATTGACAGGGGGACGCTACGAGCAGTACTTC. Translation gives CASSSPLKLTGGRYEQYF.

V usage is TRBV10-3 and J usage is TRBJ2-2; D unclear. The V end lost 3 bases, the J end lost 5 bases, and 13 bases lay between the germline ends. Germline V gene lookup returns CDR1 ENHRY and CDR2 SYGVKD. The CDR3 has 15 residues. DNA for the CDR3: TGTGCCATCAGTGATCCCCTCGCTAGTACCGGGGAGCTGTTTTTT. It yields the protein CAISDPLASTGELFF.